This entry lists 16 T cell receptor beta chains sequenced from one sample in a study of blood T cell repertoires in COVID-19. The assay was immunoSEQ multiplex PCR, and TCRdb's table has in-frame clones only and misses some. The sample includes under 90,000 clones, over 70% of them seen just once. The sample comprised peripheral blood. All receptors derive from a man aged 50 to 59 with active or convalescent COVID-19.

This clone is medium-sized within its sample. This chain connects TRBV6-5 to TRBJ1-6; TRBD1 agrees at 8 bases. CDR1 is MNHEY, CDR2 SVGAGI, per germline. CDR3 size: 13 residues. The junction had 6 bases not matched to a gene; V was cut back by 9 bases and J by 8 bases. CDR3 nucleotide sequence: TGTGCCAGTGGACAGGGATTTGATTCACCCCTCCACTTT. This translates into CASGQGFDSPLHF.

The V gene is TRBV5-4, the J gene TRBJ1-3; D gene uncertain. The CDR3 loop spans 15 amino acids. From germline, CDR1 is SGHNT and CDR2 YYREEE (reference sequence). Trimming stripped 3 bases from V and 4 bases from J, with 14 bases between. CDR3 DNA: TGTGCCAGCAGCTCCGTGCGAGGGCAGGGAAACACCATATATTTT. Encoded protein: CASSSVRGQGNTIYF.

J is TRBJ1-2 and V is TRBV5-4; 7 bases are shared with TRBD1. After removal of 5 bases from V and 0 bases from J, the junction contained 10 bases not matched to a gene. The CDR3 length is 16 residues. Per the germline V gene, CDR1 is SGHNT and CDR2 is YYREEE (reference sequence). CDR3 DNA: TGTGCCAGCAGGCTTACGACAGGGCCTTCTAACTATGGCTACACCTTC. Amino acid sequence: CASRLTTGPSNYGYTF.

The chain has TRBV6-6 and TRBJ1-1; D unclear. This CDR3 comprises 13 residues. Germline values: CDR1 MNHNY, CDR2 SVGAGI (reference sequence). V dropped 2 bases and J dropped 6 bases, with 10 bases sitting between them. The CDR3 bases are TGTGCCAGCAGTTACGCGGAGGGTTCTGAAGCTTTCTTT. Amino acid sequence: CASSYAEGSEAFF.

The V gene is TRBV7-2, the J gene TRBJ2-7; no reliable D call. The germline V gene encodes CDR1 SGHTA and CDR2 FQGNSA. Trimming pared 5 bases from V and 3 bases from J, leaving 8 bases between. This CDR3 contains 12 residues. The CDR3 DNA is TGTGCCAGCAGCCCACGCAGCTACGAGCAGTACTTC. Residues: CASSPRSYEQYF.

The chain uses TRBV30 and TRBJ1-1, with TRBD1 as a possible D gene (5 bases). The CDR3 consists of 14 residues. V gave up 0 bases and J gave up 5 bases, with 13 bases separating them. Per germline, CDR1 GTSNPN and CDR2 SVGIG (reference sequence). Here the CDR3 DNA reads TGTGCCTGGAGTGTAGGGCGGACAAGGACTGAAGCTTTCTTT. Encoded protein: CAWSVGRTRTEAFF.

The V gene is TRBV27, the J gene TRBJ1-2; 7 bases line up with TRBD1. CDR3 size: 15 residues. V trimming: 5 bases; J trimming: 0 bases; junction bases outside the gene matches: 6. Germline V lookup: CDR1 MNHEY, CDR2 SMNVEV (reference sequence). The CDR3 reads CASSRTGVANYGYTF. The CDR3, as DNA: TGTGCCAGCAGTCGGACAGGCGTGGCTAACTATGGCTACACCTTC.

The chain employs TRBV7-3 and TRBJ2-1; D uncertain. Germline V gene sequence: CDR1 SGHTA, CDR2 FQGTGA. Trimming shortened V by 5 bases and J by 6 bases, and 17 bases separated the two germline ends. The CDR3 spans 15 residues. The DNA for the CDR3 is TGTGCCAGCAGCCCCCTGCAGGCCCCCGGCAATGAGCAGTTCTTC. Its protein is CASSPLQAPGNEQFF.

The chain is built from TRBV7-8 and TRBJ2-3; tentatively, D is TRBD1 (6 bases). The V and J ends lost 5 bases and 9 bases respectively, with 21 bases between them. Per the germline V gene, CDR1 is SGHVS and CDR2 is FQNEAQ. This CDR3 contains 15 residues. CDR3 bases: TGTGCCAGCAGCCATGCACAGGGCCCTATTGACACGCAGTATTTT. It codes for CASSHAQGPIDTQYF.

V gene TRBV5-5 combines with J gene TRBJ1-2, with 9 nucleotides matching TRBD1. J was trimmed by 6 bases and V by 3 bases; bases with no gene match: 6. The CDR3 runs 14 residues. Germline V CDR1 and CDR2: SGHKS, YYEKEE (reference sequence). CDR3 region: CASSSWGQGNGYTF. Written as DNA, the CDR3 is TGTGCCAGCAGCTCCTGGGGACAGGGCAATGGCTACACCTTC.

At least ten counts were recorded for this clone. The chain couples TRBV7-9 to TRBJ2-1; D call uncertain. Germline assignment: CDR1 SEHNR and CDR2 FQNEAQ (reference sequence). V was pared by 5 bases and J by 9 bases, with 11 bases between. The CDR3 is 12 residues long. In nucleotides, the CDR3 is TGTGCCAGCAGCCCCCCCTTCGGTGAGCAGTTCTTC. Protein product: CASSPPFGEQFF.

J is TRBJ1-2 and V is TRBV12-3 or TRBV12-4, with 10 bases that match TRBD1. Trimming took 5 bases from V and 8 from J; bases not matched to a gene: 5. The CDR3 is 13 residues long. The CDR3 is CASSTGTGDGYTF. In DNA form, the CDR3 reads TGTGCCAGCAGTACCGGGACAGGGGACGGCTACACCTTC.

The chain links TRBV10-3 to TRBJ1-1; TRBD1 is a possible D gene (6 bases). The V and J ends lost 5 bases and 2 bases respectively, with 18 bases between them. The CDR3 runs 16 residues. In germline, CDR1 is ENHRY, CDR2 SYGVKD. CDR3 coding DNA: TGTGCCATCAGTACTCGACAGGTCGGAACAAACACTGAAGCTTTCTTT. Translating it yields CAISTRQVGTNTEAFF.

This clone turned up a few times. The chain couples TRBV3-1 (or the pseudogene TRBV3-2) to TRBJ2-3; 8 bases are a match to TRBD2. Germline V gives CDR1 LGHDT, CDR2 YNNKEL (reference sequence). V gave up 2 bases and J gave up 5 bases; unmatched junction bases: 9. CDR3 size: 16 residues. DNA for the CDR3: TGTGCCAGCAGCCAATTCAGGCGGGGGGTAGGAGATACGCAGTATTTT. Its protein is CASSQFRRGVGDTQYF.

V gene TRBV7-8 combines with J gene TRBJ2-2; D is uncertain. CDR1 SGHVS and CDR2 FQNEAQ come from the germline V gene. This CDR3 spans 12 amino acids. The ends were cut back, 5 bases at V and 4 bases at J, with 5 bases in the middle. This chain's CDR3 is CASSPGTGELFF. The DNA of the CDR3 is TGTGCCAGCAGCCCGGGCACCGGGGAGCTGTTTTTT.

This clone was seen at least ten times. The V call is TRBV4-1, the J call TRBJ2-7; 8 positions agree with TRBD1. Per germline, CDR1 MGHRA and CDR2 YSYEKL. The V gene end was trimmed by 4 bases and the J gene end by 5 bases; junction bases not matched to a gene: 10. The CDR3 loop spans 15 amino acids. The CDR3 DNA follows: TGCGCCAGCAGCCGCTCCGGACAGGGTACTGACGAGCAGTACTTC. This gives the protein CASSRSGQGTDEQYF.